This T cell receptor (beta chain) was observed in a study of cytomegalovirus exposure and HLA in healthy donors. Turning to the study itself: Drawn from HLA-typed donors, tens of millions of unique TCRs were held in an early data release. Study-wide results and limits: Follow-up analysis seemed to connect common viral pathogens with several of the most significant clusters identified. No immune exposure information besides CMV serostatus was available. The authors reported that TCR beta sequences could predict HLA-A and HLA-B alleles. These predictions were accurate for most subjects in the first cohort.

As for this clone: The antigen is unknown.

The PCR made use of 60 Vbeta and 13 Jbeta primers. The method was immunoSEQ multiplex PCR; TCRdb's version includes in-frame clones alone and lacks a portion of them. The repertoire holds some 200,000 clones, with around 75% as singletons. Input material: PBMCs. The sequence was collected from a man in his forties in good health and CMV-seropositive.

CDR3 loop: CASWDFTDTQYF. DNA of the CDR3: TGTGCCAGCTGGGACTTCACAGATACGCAGTATTTT. This sequence joins TRBV27 and TRBJ2-3, with D perhaps matching TRBD2 (6 bases). This CDR3 is built from 12 residues. Germline CDR1 and CDR2: MNHEY and SMNVEV (reference sequence). V dropped 8 bases and J dropped 2 bases, with 8 bases sitting between them.